These 20 T cell receptor beta chains share one sample of origin, sequenced in a study of blood T cell repertoires in COVID-19. Some clones are missing from TCRdb's copy, which holds only in-frame ones; the method was immunoSEQ multiplex PCR. The sample has approximately 220,000 clones, over 75% seen once. Sequencing used peripheral blood. The origin of the receptors is a woman of 80 years or more with acute or convalescent COVID-19.

The CDR3 sequence: CASSPTLGGFAETQYF. The CDR3 DNA reads TGTGCCAGCAGCCCCACCCTGGGGGGGTTCGCGGAGACCCAGTACTTC. The V gene is TRBV11-2, the J gene TRBJ2-5; 7 bases map to TRBD2. J lost 5 bases, V lost 5 bases, and 14 bases had no gene match. The germline V gene has CDR1 SGHAT and CDR2 FQNNGV. This CDR3 is built from 16 residues.

The chain joins TRBV30 to TRBJ2-7, with D possibly matching TRBD2 (5 bases). Germline V gene lookup returns CDR1 GTSNPN and CDR2 SVGIG (reference sequence). Between the trimmed V and J ends, which lost 3 bases and 4 bases, there was a span of 13 bases. The CDR3 has 13 residues. CDR3 sequence reads: CAWRTTKSYEQYF. The CDR3 DNA is TGTGCCTGGAGGACTACGAAGTCGTACGAGCAGTACTTC.

This chain uses TRBV19 with TRBJ2-3, with 8 positions matching TRBD2. The V segment lost 3 bases and the J segment 3 bases; nucleotides outside the gene matches: 8. Germline V CDR1 and CDR2: LNHDA, SQIVND (reference sequence). The CDR3 is 16 residues long. This CDR3 reads CASSMGKAGVTDTQYF. CDR3 coding DNA: TGTGCCAGTAGTATGGGCAAAGCGGGGGTTACAGATACGCAGTATTTT.

This chain connects TRBV3-1 (or the pseudogene TRBV3-2) to TRBJ2-7, with TRBD2 identical over 11 bases. V lost 7 bases, J lost 2 bases, and 7 bases stayed unmatched. The CDR3 is 15 residues long. The germline CDR1 and CDR2 sequences are LGHDT and YNNKEL (reference sequence). DNA for the CDR3: TGTGCCAGCACCCTAACTAGCGGGGGCACCTACGAGCAGTACTTC. This sequence encodes CASTLTSGGTYEQYF.

V gene TRBV6-5 combines with J gene TRBJ1-4; 8 nucleotides align to TRBD1. J gave up 8 bases and V 2 bases, and 7 bases lay outside the gene matches. Germline CDR1 reads MNHEY; CDR2 reads SVGAGI. This CDR3 comprises 15 residues. The CDR3 DNA reads as TGTGCCAGCAGTTACCGTCAGGGGGCGGGGGAAAAACTGTTTTTT. Its translation is CASSYRQGAGEKLFF.

The chain is built from TRBV11-2 and TRBJ2-2; possible D gene TRBD1, 6 bases. The V end was cut by 5 bases, the J end by 4 bases, with 14 bases between. This CDR3 has 15 amino acids. Per germline, CDR1 SGHAT and CDR2 FQNNGV. The CDR3 loop reads CASSRRQAGTGELFF. The CDR3 nucleotides read TGTGCCAGCAGCCGAAGACAGGCGGGCACCGGGGAGCTGTTTTTT.

This chain joins TRBV28 and TRBJ2-7, with 10 bases lining up with TRBD1. The junction had 14 bases not matched to a gene; V was cut back by 6 bases and J by 6 bases. The length of the CDR3 is 16 residues. CDR1 is MDHEN, CDR2 SYDVKM, per germline. CDR3 coding DNA: TGTGCCAGCAGATCCGTTCCCCGACAGGGGGCCTCCGAGCAGTACTTC. Protein sequence: CASRSVPRQGASEQYF. The full variable domain, with the rest looked up from reference TRBV28 and TRBJ2-7, is DVKVTQSSRYLVKRTGEKVFLECVQDMDHENMFWYRQDPGLGLRLIYFSYDVKMKEKGDIPEGYSVSREKKERFSLILESASTNQTSMYLCASRSVPRQGASEQYFGPGTRLTVT.

The CDR3 protein is CASSQTPISVYEQYF. In DNA form, the CDR3 reads TGTGCCAGCAGTCAGACTCCCATCAGCGTCTACGAGCAGTACTTC. The V call is TRBV6-6, the J call TRBJ2-7; D ambiguous. Trimming removed 5 bases from V and 3 bases from J, with 17 bases in between. Germline V gene sequence: CDR1 MNHNY, CDR2 SVGAGI (reference sequence). This CDR3 is 15 amino acids long.

The chain carries TRBV5-1 and TRBJ2-6; perhaps TRBD1 as D (5 bases). Germline V gene lookup returns CDR1 SGHRS and CDR2 YFSETQ. Deletions cut 2 bases from V and 2 bases from J, with 14 bases between. The CDR3 consists of 17 residues. CDR3 DNA sequence: TGCGCCAGCAGCTTAGGAACAGGCAGCCCTGGGGCCAACGTCCTGACTTTC. It encodes CASSLGTGSPGANVLTF.

For the CDR3, the DNA is TGTGCCAGCAGGCCAGGGGAAGCCTACGAGCAGTACTTC. Translation gives CASRPGEAYEQYF. The chain links TRBV12-3 or TRBV12-4 to TRBJ2-7, with D perhaps matching TRBD1 (6 bases). This CDR3 spans 13 amino acids. Deletions cut 6 bases from V and 2 bases from J, with 11 bases between.

V usage is TRBV6-5 and J usage is TRBJ2-7; D remains unclear. Trimming stripped 5 bases from V and 2 bases from J, with 16 bases between. The CDR3 has 15 residues. The germline gives CDR1 MNHEY, CDR2 SVGAGI. The CDR3 region is CASSRHPTRAYEQYF. CDR3 DNA: TGTGCCAGCAGTCGACATCCGACCCGAGCCTACGAGCAGTACTTC.

This clone was seen more than once but under ten times. The chain employs TRBV6-2 or TRBV6-3 and TRBJ1-2; a possible D gene is TRBD1 (6 bases). CDR1 is MNHEY and CDR2 is SVGEGT in the germline V gene. The CDR3 is 13 amino acids. The ends were cut back, 4 bases at V and 3 bases at J, with 9 bases in the middle. In DNA form, the CDR3 reads TGTGCCAGCAGTTCCGAGGGGGACTATGGCTACACCTTC. Amino acid sequence: CASSSEGDYGYTF.

Here the CDR3 reads CSALPTSGAYEQYF. CDR3 coding DNA: TGCAGCGCCCTTCCCACTAGCGGGGCATACGAGCAGTACTTC. The genes are TRBV29-1 and TRBJ2-7; 10 bases are a match to TRBD2. Germline V gives CDR1 SQVTM, CDR2 ANQGSEA. The V gene end was trimmed by 7 bases and the J gene end by 4 bases; junction bases not matched to a gene: 10. CDR3 length: 14 amino acids.

The V call is TRBV25-1, the J call TRBJ2-5, with 14 positions matching TRBD2. V shed 4 bases and J 4 bases; nucleotides not matched to a gene: 2. Germline V lookup: CDR1 MGHDK, CDR2 SYGVNS. This CDR3 has 15 residues. The CDR3 DNA follows: TGTGCCAGCAGTGCCGGACTAGCGGGGGGAGAGACCCAGTACTTC. This encodes CASSAGLAGGETQYF. The full variable domain, completed using reference TRBV25-1 and TRBJ2-5, is EADIYQTPRYLVIGTGKKITLECSQTMGHDKMYWYQQDPGMELHLIHYSYGVNSTEKGDLSSESTVSRIRTEHFPLTLESARPSHTSQYLCASSAGLAGGETQYFGPGTRLLVL.

This sequence joins TRBV11-2 and TRBJ2-7; D ambiguous. There are 12 residues in the CDR3. Germline-derived CDR1 and CDR2 are SGHAT and FQNNGV. V was trimmed by 1 base and J by 5 bases, leaving 6 bases between them. The CDR3, as DNA: TGTGCCAGCAGCTTAGCCTTAGACGAGCAGTACTTC. Translated: CASSLALDEQYF.

This clone appeared a single time. The chain recombines TRBV6-6 with TRBJ1-5; TRBD1 might be the D (6 bases). Germline CDR1 reads MNHNY; CDR2 reads SVGAGI (reference sequence). Trimming removed 2 bases at V and 7 bases at J, with 12 bases between. This CDR3 is 14 amino acids long. The CDR3 region is CASSYQGIDQPQHF. The CDR3 bases are TGTGCCAGCAGTTACCAGGGGATCGACCAGCCCCAGCATTTT.

CDR3 region: CAWSVRGAGETQYF. CDR3 sequence (DNA): TGTGCCTGGAGTGTACGGGGGGCAGGAGAGACCCAGTACTTC. This chain uses TRBV30 with TRBJ2-5; weak D call: TRBD2 (7 bases). Trimming shortened V by 0 bases and J by 4 bases, and 12 bases separated the two germline ends. The CDR3 runs to 14 residues. Germline V lookup: CDR1 GTSNPN, CDR2 SVGIG (reference sequence).

The chain joins TRBV3-1 (or the pseudogene TRBV3-2) to TRBJ1-2; D is undetermined. The ends were cut back, 0 bases at V and 4 bases at J, with 9 bases in the middle. The CDR3 runs to 14 residues. Germline loops: CDR1 LGHDT, CDR2 YNNKEL (reference sequence). CDR3 nucleotides: TGTGCCAGCAGCCAAGATGGCGGCACCTATGGCTACACCTTC. Translation: CASSQDGGTYGYTF.

The chain has TRBV5-1 and TRBJ1-1; D remains unclear. Trimming left V 3 bases short and J 7 bases short, with 13 bases between. The CDR3 is made up of 13 amino acids. The germline V gene encodes CDR1 SGHRS and CDR2 YFSETQ. In nucleotides, the CDR3 is TGCGCCAGCAGCTCTGCGATAACGGGTGAAGCTTTCTTT. Protein sequence: CASSSAITGEAFF.

As regards this clone: Other DNA sequences in this sample translate to the same CDR3. This chain uses TRBV6-5 with TRBJ1-5, with a tentative D call TRBD1 (5 bases). The CDR3 contains 15 residues. V lost 6 bases and J 0 bases, leaving 12 bases between the germline ends. Germline values: CDR1 MNHEY, CDR2 SVGAGI. The chain's CDR3 is CASRLTEYSNQPQHF. CDR3 nucleotide sequence: TGTGCCAGCAGATTGACAGAATATAGCAATCAGCCCCAGCATTTT.